The T cell receptor beta chain described here comes from a study of T cells after yellow fever vaccination (dated by TCRdb to about 2019). Turning to the overall study: The SMART-Seq v4 Ultra Low Input RNA kit was used to prepare libraries from fractions with low cell numbers. Blood was drawn at multiple timepoints before and after primary and secondary immunization, with bulk PBMC replicates and cell subsets isolated. Two healthy male donors, one aged 18 to 30 and one aged 30 to 40 years, made up the cohort. To follow T-cell clones before and after primary and booster YFV17D yellow fever vaccination, bulk TCR alpha and beta repertoires were sequenced over time.

Paper-wide results and their limitations: FACS-sorted repertoires could contain abundant contaminating clonotypes from the bulk population, so computational filtering was required. Because the study included only a couple of donors, the extent to which the findings can be generalized is limited. The secondary T-cell response was found to be weaker but faster than the primary response, with a peak reached on day 5 rather than on day 15. A small share of clonotypes occurred in both CD4 and CD8 compartments, likely arising from convergent recombination. After the booster, most of the clones that had expanded following primary vaccination were detected again (just under 97% of CD4 and around nine tenths of CD8), which suggests that memory was broadly maintained.

TCR cDNA was synthesized by 5'RACE template switching, through which a universal primer site and unique molecular identifiers were introduced. Priming of cDNA synthesis was performed from both the TCR alpha and TCR beta constant segments. Two PCR steps were used to amplify libraries, with sample barcodes and sequencing adapters being added in the second step. Sequencing of libraries was performed on Illumina HiSeq 2500 (2x100 bp) or NovaSeq (2x150 bp). In the authors' own workflow: MIGEC was used to demultiplex reads and collapse the reads into UMI consensus sequences, and MiXCR was used for V(D)J alignment. Vaccine-responding clonotypes were defined with edgeR using replicate PBMC samples, requiring FDR below 0.01 and a log2 fold change above 5 up to day 15. Each bulk clonotype received a CD4 or CD8 identity based on whether the sequenced CD4 or CD8 repertoire contained that clonotype at higher abundance. In-frame beta chains were kept once TCRdb had trimmed the public reads at Q25 with fastp and called clones with MiXCR. Every distinct CDR3 protein forms one entry, paired with its most common genes and DNA. These V and J calls derive from TCRdb rather than the authors' analysis. The sample table shows roughly 160,000 distinct CDR3 sequences, and around 7.2% are seen once. Together, the top ten hold about 2.5% of the sample.

There are many counts of this clonotype. The target of this receptor is not known. No clone much larger than this one lies a single base away; base qualities are absent. In the paper's terms, the treatment or condition label means: live attenuated yellow fever vaccine strain. A standard Ficoll-Paque protocol was used to isolate PBMCs from peripheral blood. CD4 and CD8 T-cell fractions were isolated with Dynabeads CD4 and CD8 positive selection kits. TriZol was used to extract RNA from bulk PBMCs, CD4 and CD8 fractions, and dextramer-positive and dextramer-negative fractions. The sequencing here drew on CD4+ T cells sorted from PBMCs, taken 5 days after the first yellow fever vaccination. The clonotype was recovered from a man aged 18 to 30 who received the YFV17D yellow fever vaccine.

The encoded CDR3 is CASISSGGKLGFGYNEQFF. The bases are TGTGCCAGCATCTCTAGCGGGGGGAAGTTGGGATTTGGCTACAATGAGCAGTTCTTC. The receptor chain draws on TRBV12-3 or TRBV12-4 and TRBJ2-1; TRBD2 aligns with 11 central bases. After removal of 7 bases from V and 3 bases from J, the junction retains 17 bases not matched to a gene. Its CDR3 holds 19 amino acids, cysteine through phenylalanine. Only the CDR3 part of the read is kept: 57 bases, read in frame from the first base.